This record covers a single T cell receptor beta chain. This table comes from immunoSEQ multiplex PCR, and its TCRdb copy is limited to in-frame clones, with some not included. The data hold about 23,000 clones, with roughly 79% observed a single time. The CDR3 is made up of 15 amino acids. Germline lookup yields CDR1 SGHAT and CDR2 FQNNGV. The data are from a study of OX40 agonist ivuxolimab in advanced cancers. Sequences were derived from CD4+ or CD8+ T cells sorted from blood, sampled in a trial of the OX40 agonist ivuxolimab. This receptor was identified in an adult with an advanced solid tumor such as melanoma, head and neck, liver or kidney cancer. The V call is TRBV11-2, the J call TRBJ2-5, with D tentatively TRBD1 or TRBD2 (6 bases each). The DNA end lines up better with TRBJ2-7; the J call may be wrong. This CDR3 reads CASSLQGTLSYEQYF. As DNA, the CDR3 is TGTGCCAGCAGCTTACAGGGGACTCTCTCCTACGAGCAGTACTTC.